This T cell receptor beta chain was sequenced during a study of spatial heterogeneity in lung cancer. Study as a whole: Sequencing of follow-up PBMC samples took place when they were available, at a median of approximately 25 months after resection. The average appearance count of each unique TCR and UMI combination in raw reads was more than nine.

This clonotype was found many times. Its antigen is currently unknown. Each molecule of TCR cDNA was tagged with one unique molecular identifier. TCRdb analysed the 5' RACE reads with MiXCR anew, one entry per CDR3 protein. The sample gives about 47,000 distinct CDR3 sequences, around 6.7% of which show up once; 35% to 45% is in the top ten. The time point is: blood at routine non-recurrence follow-up after resection. Tumor, nontumor lung or frozen PBMC supplied whole RNA that was sequenced unsorted. Study outcomes and limitations: Expanded tumor TCRs that were ubiquitous appeared in blood more at resection than follow-up.

There are 15 residues in the CDR3. V shed 0 bases and J 3 bases; nucleotides not matched to a gene: 3. Germline V gives CDR1 SGHRS, CDR2 YFSETQ. This receptor was identified in a female donor with early-stage non-small cell lung cancer. Sequencing used PBMCs, obtained at follow-up. This rearrangement joins TRBV5-1 to TRBJ2-3; 8 bases match TRBD2. The CDR3: CASSLVSSGTDTQYF. CDR3 coding DNA: TGCGCCAGCAGCTTGGTGTCTAGCGGGACAGATACGCAGTATTTT.